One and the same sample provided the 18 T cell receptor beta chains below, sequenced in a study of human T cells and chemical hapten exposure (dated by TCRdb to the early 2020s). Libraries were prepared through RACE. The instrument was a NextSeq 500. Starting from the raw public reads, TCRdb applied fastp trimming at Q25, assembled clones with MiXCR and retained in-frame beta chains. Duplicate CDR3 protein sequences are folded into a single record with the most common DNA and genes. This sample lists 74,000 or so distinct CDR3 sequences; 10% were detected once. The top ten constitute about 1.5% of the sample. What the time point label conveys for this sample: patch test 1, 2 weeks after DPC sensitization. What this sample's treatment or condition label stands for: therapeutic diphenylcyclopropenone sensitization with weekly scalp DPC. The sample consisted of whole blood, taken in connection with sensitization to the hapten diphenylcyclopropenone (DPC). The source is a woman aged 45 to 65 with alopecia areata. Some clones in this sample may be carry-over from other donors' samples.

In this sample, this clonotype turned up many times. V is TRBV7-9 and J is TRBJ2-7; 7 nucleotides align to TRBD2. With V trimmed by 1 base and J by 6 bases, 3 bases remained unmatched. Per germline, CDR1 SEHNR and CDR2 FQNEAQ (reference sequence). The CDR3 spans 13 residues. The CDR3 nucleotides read TGTGCCAGCAGCTTAGGCCCGGGGGGCGAGCAGTACTTC. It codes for CASSLGPGGEQYF.

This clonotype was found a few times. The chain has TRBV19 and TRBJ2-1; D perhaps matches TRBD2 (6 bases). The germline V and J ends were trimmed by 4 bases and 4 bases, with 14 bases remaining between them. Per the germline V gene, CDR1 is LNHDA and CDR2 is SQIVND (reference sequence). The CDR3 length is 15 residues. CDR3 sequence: CASSTVAAIYNEQFF. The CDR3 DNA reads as TGTGCCAGTAGTACCGTAGCGGCAATATACAATGAGCAGTTCTTC.

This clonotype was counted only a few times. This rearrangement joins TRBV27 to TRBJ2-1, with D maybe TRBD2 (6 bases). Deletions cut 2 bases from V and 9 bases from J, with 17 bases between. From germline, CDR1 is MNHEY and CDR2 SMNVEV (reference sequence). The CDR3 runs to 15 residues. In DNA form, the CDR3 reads TGTGCCAGCAGTTTAAGACTAGGAGTTAGGAGTGAGCAGTTCTTC. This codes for CASSLRLGVRSEQFF.

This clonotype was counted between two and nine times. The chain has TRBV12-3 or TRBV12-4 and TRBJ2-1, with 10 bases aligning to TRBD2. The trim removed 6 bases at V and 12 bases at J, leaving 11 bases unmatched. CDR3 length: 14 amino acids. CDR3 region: CASRLGLAGVRQFF. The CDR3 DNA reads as TGTGCCAGCAGACTAGGCCTAGCGGGAGTACGGCAGTTCTTC.

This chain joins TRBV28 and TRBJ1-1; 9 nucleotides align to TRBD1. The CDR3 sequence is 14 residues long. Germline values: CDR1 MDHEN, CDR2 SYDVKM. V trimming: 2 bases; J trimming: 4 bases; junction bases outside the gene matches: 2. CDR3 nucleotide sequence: TGTGCCAGCAGTTTACTGGGACAGGGCACTGAAGCTTTCTTT. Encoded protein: CASSLLGQGTEAFF.

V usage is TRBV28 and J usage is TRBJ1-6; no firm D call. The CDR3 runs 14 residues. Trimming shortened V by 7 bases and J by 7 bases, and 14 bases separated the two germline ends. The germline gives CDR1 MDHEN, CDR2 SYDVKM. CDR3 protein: CASTSVGGNSPLHF. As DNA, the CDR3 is TGTGCCAGCACGTCCGTGGGTGGGAATTCACCCCTCCACTTT.

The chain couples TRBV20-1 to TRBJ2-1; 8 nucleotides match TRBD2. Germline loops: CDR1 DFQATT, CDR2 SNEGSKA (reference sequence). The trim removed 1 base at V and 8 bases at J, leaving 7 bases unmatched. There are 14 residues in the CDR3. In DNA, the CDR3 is TGCAGTGCTAGAGCCCGGTCGGGGGGGGATGAGCAGTTCTTC. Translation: CSARARSGGDEQFF.

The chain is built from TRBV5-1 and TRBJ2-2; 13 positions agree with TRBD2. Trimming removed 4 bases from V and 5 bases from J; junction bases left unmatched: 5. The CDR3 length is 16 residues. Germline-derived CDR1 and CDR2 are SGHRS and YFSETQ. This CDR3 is CASSGLAGVGTGELFF. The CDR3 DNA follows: TGCGCCAGCAGCGGACTAGCGGGAGTCGGAACCGGGGAGCTGTTTTTT.

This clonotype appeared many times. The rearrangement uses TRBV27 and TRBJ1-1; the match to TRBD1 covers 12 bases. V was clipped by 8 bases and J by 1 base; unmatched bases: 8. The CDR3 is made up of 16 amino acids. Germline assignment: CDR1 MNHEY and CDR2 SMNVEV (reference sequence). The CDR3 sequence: CASYARDRGPNTEAFF. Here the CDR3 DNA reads TGTGCCAGCTACGCCCGGGACAGGGGGCCGAACACTGAAGCTTTCTTT.

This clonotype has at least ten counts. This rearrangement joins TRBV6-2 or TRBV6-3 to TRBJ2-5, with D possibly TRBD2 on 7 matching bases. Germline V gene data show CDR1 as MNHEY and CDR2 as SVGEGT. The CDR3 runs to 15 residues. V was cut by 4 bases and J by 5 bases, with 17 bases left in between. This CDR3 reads CASSSRGAATETQYF. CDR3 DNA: TGTGCCAGCAGTTCCCGGGGGGCAGCGACGGAGACCCAGTACTTC.

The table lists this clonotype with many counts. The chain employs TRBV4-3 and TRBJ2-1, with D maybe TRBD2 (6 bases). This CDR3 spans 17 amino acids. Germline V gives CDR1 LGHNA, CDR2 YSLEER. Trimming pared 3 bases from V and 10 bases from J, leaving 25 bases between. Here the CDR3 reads CASSHYRPGLPFPEQFF. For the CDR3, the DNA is TGCGCCAGCAGCCATTACAGACCGGGACTCCCATTCCCGGAGCAGTTCTTC.

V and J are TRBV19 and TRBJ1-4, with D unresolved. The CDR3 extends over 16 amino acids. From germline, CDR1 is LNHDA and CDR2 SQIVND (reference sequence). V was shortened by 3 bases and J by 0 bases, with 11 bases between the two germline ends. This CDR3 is CASSMIGSATNEKLFF. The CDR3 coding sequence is TGTGCCAGTAGTATGATAGGGAGTGCAACTAATGAAAAACTGTTTTTT.

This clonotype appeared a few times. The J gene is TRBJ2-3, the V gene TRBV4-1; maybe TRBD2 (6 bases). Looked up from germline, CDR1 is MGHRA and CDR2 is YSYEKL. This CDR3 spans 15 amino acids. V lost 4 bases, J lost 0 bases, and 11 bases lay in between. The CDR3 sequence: CASSRTGTSTDTQYF. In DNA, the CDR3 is TGCGCCAGCAGCCGTACCGGGACTAGCACAGATACGCAGTATTTT.

The CDR3 protein is CASSKIPFGASGNTIYF. The CDR3 bases are TGTGCCAGCAGCAAAATACCCTTCGGGGCATCTGGAAACACCATATATTTT. J is TRBJ1-3 and V is TRBV21-1; the D call TRBD1 from the table was never checked on the DNA. TRBV21-1 is classified as a pseudogene. CDR3 length: 17 residues.

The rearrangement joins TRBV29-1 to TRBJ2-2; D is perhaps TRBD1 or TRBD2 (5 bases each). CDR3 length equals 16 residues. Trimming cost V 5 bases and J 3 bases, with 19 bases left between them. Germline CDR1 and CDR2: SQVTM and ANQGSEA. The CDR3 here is CSVFTSGSRHTGELFF. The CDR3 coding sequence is TGCAGCGTTTTTACTTCAGGGAGTAGGCACACCGGGGAGCTGTTTTTT.

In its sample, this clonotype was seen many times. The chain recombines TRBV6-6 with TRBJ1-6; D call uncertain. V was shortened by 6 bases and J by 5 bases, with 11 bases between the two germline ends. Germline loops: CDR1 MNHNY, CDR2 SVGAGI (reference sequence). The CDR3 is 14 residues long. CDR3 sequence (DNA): TGTGCCAGCAGACTCGACGCGAATAATTCACCCCTCCACTTT. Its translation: CASRLDANNSPLHF.

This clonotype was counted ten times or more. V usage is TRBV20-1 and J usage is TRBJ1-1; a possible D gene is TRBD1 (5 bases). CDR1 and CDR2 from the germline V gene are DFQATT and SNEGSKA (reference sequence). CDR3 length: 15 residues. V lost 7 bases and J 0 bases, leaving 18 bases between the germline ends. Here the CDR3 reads CSVRARTRVNTEAFF. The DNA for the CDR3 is TGCAGTGTCAGGGCCCGAACGAGGGTGAACACTGAAGCTTTCTTT.

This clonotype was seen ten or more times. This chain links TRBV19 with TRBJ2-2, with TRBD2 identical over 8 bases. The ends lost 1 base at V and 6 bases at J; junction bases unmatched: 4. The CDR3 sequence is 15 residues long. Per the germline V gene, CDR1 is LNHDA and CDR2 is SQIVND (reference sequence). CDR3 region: CASSIAGGWSGELFF. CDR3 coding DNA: TGTGCCAGTAGTATAGCGGGAGGGTGGTCCGGGGAGCTGTTTTTT.